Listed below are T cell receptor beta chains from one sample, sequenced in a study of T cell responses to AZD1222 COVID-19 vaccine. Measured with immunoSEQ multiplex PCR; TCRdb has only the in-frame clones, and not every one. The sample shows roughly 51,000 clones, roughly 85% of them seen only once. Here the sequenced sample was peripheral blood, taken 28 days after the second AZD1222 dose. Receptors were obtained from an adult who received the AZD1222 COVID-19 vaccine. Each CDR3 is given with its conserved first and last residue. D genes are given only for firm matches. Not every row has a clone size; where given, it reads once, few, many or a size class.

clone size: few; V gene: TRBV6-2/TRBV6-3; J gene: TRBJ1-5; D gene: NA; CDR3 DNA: TGTGCCAGCAGTTACTCGATCCGGCGCAGTAGCAATCAGCCCCAGCATTTT; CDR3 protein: CASSYSIRRSSNQPQHF
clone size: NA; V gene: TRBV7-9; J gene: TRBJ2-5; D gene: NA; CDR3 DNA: TGTGCCAGCAGCTTAGGACACCTCCCGAGTCGAGAGACCCAGTACTTC; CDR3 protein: CASSLGHLPSRETQYF
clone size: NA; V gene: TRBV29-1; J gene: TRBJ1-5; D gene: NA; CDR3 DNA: TGCAGCGTTGAAGAGAGCAGCAATCAGCCCCAGCATTTT; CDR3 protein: CSVEESSNQPQHF
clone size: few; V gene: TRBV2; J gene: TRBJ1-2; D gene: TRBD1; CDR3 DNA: TGTGCCAGCAGTGAAGCAAAGGGACAGGGGAGCGGTGGCTACACCTTC; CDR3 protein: CASSEAKGQGSGGYTF
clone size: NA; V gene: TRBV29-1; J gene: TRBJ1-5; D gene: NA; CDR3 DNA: TGCAGCGTTGAACTGTCCGGCGATCAGCCCCAGCATTTT; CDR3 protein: CSVELSGDQPQHF
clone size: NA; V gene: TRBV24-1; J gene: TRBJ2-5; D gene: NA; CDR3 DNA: TGTGCCACCAGTGATTTGACGACAGACCAAGAGACCCAGTACTTC; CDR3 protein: CATSDLTTDQETQYF
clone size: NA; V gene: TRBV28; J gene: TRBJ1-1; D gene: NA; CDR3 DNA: TGTGCCAGCAGTTTAGGCGGGGCGAGCACTGAAGCTTTCTTT; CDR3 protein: CASSLGGASTEAFF
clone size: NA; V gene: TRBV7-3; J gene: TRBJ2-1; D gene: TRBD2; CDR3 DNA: TGTGCCAGCAGCCAAACTAGCGGGTACAACAATGAGCAGTTCTTC; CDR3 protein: CASSQTSGYNNEQFF
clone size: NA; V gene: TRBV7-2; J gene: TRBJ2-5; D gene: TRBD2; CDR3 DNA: TGTGCCAGCAGCTACCCCCGGGAGACTAGCCGAGAGACCCAGTACTTC; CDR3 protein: CASSYPRETSRETQYF
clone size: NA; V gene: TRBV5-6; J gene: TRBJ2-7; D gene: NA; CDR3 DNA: TGTGCCAGCAGCTTGTTGACAAAACCCTACGAGCAGTACTTC; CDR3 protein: CASSLLTKPYEQYF
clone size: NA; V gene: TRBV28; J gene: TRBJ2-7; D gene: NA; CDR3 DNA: TGTGCCAGCAGGATCAGCCCTAACTACGAGCAGTACTTC; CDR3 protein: CASRISPNYEQYF
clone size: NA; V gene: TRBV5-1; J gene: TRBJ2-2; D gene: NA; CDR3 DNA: TGCGCCAGCAGCTTGCCGCGATCTCCGAACACCGGGGAGCTGTTTTTT; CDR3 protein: CASSLPRSPNTGELFF
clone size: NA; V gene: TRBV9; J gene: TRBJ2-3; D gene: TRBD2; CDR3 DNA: TGTGCCAGCAGCGTAGCGGGGCTAGCGGGAGTGGATACGCAGTATTTT; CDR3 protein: CASSVAGLAGVDTQYF
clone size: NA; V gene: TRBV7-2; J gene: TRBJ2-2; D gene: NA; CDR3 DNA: TGTGCCAGCAGCTTAGAATCCAGGAGAGCCGGGGAGCTGTTTTTT; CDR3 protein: CASSLESRRAGELFF
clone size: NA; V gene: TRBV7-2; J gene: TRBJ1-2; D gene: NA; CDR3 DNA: TGTGCCAGCAGCTTAGGTCCGGGGAACTATGGCTACACCTTC; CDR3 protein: CASSLGPGNYGYTF
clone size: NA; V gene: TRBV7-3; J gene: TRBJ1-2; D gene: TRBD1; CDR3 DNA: TGTGCCAGCAGCTTAACTGGGACAGGGAGCGGCTACACCTTC; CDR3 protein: CASSLTGTGSGYTF
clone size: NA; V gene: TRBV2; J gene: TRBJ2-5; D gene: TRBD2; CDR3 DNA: TGTGCCAGCAGTCCCGGGACTAGCGGGGAGACCCAGTACTTC; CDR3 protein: CASSPGTSGETQYF
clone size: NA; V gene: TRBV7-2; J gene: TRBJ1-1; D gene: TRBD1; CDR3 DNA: TGTGCCAGCAGCTTCGGACAGGGGAGCACTGAAGCTTTCTTT; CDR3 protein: CASSFGQGSTEAFF
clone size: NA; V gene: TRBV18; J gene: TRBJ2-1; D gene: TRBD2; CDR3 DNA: TGTGCCAGCTCACCACAAAGGAGGACTAGCGGGATCATTGAGCAGTTCTTC; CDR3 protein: CASSPQRRTSGIIEQFF
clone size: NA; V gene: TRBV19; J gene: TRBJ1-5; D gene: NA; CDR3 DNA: TGTGCCAGTAATGGGGGCGGGGGCAATCAGCCCCAGCATTTT; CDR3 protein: CASNGGGGNQPQHF
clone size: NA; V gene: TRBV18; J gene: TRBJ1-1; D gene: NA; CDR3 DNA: TGTGCCAGCTCACCGGGACAGAACACTGAAGCTTTCTTT; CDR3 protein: CASSPGQNTEAFF
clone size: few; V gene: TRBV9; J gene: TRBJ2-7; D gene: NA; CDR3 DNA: TGTGCCAGCAGCGTAATCGGTTCAGGCGAGCAGTACTTC; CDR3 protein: CASSVIGSGEQYF
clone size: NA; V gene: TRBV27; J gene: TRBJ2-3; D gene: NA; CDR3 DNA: TGTGCCAGCAGCCGACCTGGGTCAGATACGCAGTATTTT; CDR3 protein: CASSRPGSDTQYF
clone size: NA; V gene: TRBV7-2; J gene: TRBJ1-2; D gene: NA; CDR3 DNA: TGTGCCAGCAGCCTTTTCGCGGGGGCGCGCGGCTACACCTTC; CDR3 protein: CASSLFAGARGYTF
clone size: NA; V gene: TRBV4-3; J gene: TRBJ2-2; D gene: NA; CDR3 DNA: TGCGCCAGCAGCCAAGTGTCTTTAGGGGGGGTAAACACCGGGGAGCTGTTTTTT; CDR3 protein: CASSQVSLGGVNTGELFF
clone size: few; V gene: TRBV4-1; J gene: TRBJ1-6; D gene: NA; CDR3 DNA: TGCGCCAGCAGCCAAGATGGAAAGGGTGGCTATAATTCACCCCTCCACTTT; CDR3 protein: CASSQDGKGGYNSPLHF
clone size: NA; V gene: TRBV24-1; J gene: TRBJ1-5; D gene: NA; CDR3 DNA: TGTGCCCACTCGGGTTATAGCAATCAGCCCCAGCATTTT; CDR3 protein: CAHSGYSNQPQHF
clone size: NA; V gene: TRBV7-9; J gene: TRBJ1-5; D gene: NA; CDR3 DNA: TGTGCCAGCAGCTTAGCGCGGGGTTATAGCAATCAGCCCCAGCATTTT; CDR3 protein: CASSLARGYSNQPQHF
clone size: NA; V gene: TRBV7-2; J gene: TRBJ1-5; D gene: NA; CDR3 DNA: TGTGCCAGCACCTCACCGGCGGGAGGGGATAGCAATCAGCCCCAGCATTTT; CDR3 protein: CASTSPAGGDSNQPQHF
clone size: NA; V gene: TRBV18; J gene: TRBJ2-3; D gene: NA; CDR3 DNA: TGTGCCAGCTCACCAACGGTCCTTGGGGCGTTTACTAGCACAGATACGCAGTATTTT; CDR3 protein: CASSPTVLGAFTSTDTQYF
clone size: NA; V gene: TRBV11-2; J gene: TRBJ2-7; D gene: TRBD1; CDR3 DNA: TGTGCCAGCAGGAGACCGGGACAGAGCTCCTACGAGCAGTACTTC; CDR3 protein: CASRRPGQSSYEQYF
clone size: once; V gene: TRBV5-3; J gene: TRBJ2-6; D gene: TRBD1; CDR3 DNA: TGTGCCAGAAGCTGGGACAGGTTAGCAAACCCACTACGCTCTGGGGCCAACGTCCTGACTTTC; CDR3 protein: CARSWDRLANPLRSGANVLTF
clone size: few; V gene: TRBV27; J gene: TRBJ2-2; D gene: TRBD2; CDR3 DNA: TGTGCCAGCAGTTTATCGCCTTTTAGCGGGGGGAACACCGGGGAGCTGTTTTTT; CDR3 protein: CASSLSPFSGGNTGELFF
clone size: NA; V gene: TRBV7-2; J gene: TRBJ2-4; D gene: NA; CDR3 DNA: TGTGCCAGCAGCCTAGGGGGGCTGATAGCCAAAAACATTCAGTACTTC; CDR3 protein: CASSLGGLIAKNIQYF
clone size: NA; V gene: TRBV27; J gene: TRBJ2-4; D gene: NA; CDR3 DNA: TGTGCCAGCGGATTTTATAGAGGGCAGGGGGGAAACATTCAGTACTTC; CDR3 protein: CASGFYRGQGGNIQYF
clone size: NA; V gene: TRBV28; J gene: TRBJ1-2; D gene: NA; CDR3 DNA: TGTGCCACCTCGACAGCTAACTATGGCTACACCTTC; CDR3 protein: CATSTANYGYTF
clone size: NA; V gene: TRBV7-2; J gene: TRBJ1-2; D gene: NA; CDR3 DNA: TGTGCCAGCAGCTTAGCAGTCGCGACACAACCTACTAGTGGCTACACCTTC; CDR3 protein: CASSLAVATQPTSGYTF
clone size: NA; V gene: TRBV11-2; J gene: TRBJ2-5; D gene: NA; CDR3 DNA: TGTGCCAGCATGCGTGTCAACCAAGAGACCCAGTACTTC; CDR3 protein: CASMRVNQETQYF
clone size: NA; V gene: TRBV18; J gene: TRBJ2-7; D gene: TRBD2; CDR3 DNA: TGTGCCAGCTCTCCCCCGGGGGGAACCTACGAGCAGTACTTC; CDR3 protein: CASSPPGGTYEQYF
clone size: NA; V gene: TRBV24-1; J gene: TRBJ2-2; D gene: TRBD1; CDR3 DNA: TGTGCCACCAGTGATCAGGGACAGCCGAGCACCGGGGAGCTGTTTTTT; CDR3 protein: CATSDQGQPSTGELFF
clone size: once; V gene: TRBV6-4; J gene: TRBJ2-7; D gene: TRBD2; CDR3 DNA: TGTGCCAGCAGTGAGTATTATGGATGGGAGGGGTACTACGAGCAGTACTTC; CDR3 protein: CASSEYYGWEGYYEQYF
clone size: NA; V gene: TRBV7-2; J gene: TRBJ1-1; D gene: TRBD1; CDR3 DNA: TGTGCCAGCAGCTTAGGGGGACAGTTTGAAGCTTTCTTT; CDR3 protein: CASSLGGQFEAFF
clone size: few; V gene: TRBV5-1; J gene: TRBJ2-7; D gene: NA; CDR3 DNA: TGCGCCAGCAGCTTGGCCGCAGGGGAATTTTACGAGCAGTACTTC; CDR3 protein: CASSLAAGEFYEQYF
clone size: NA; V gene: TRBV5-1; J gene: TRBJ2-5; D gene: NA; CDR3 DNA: TGCGCCAGCAGCTTGGGCCAAGAGACCCAGTACTTC; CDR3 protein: CASSLGQETQYF
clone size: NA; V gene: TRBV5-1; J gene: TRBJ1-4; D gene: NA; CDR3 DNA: TGCGCCAGCAGCTTGGGTCAGGGGACGGGCGGCAAACTGTTTTTT; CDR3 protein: CASSLGQGTGGKLFF
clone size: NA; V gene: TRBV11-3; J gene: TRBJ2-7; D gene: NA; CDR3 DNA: TGTGCCAGCAGCCTAAATGACTACGAGCAGTACTTC; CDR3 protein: CASSLNDYEQYF